One sample yielded the 24 T cell receptor beta chains listed below, sequenced in a study of shared clonotypes between healthy human individuals. Produced via immunoSEQ multiplex PCR; TCRdb's table is partial and in-frame only. The data contain 550,000 to 650,000 clones, approximately 96% of them singletons. Naive CD8 cells comprised CD45RO-negative, CCR7-positively selected cells, excluding terminally differentiated effector memory CD45RA+ cells. The source material was naive CD8+ T cells sorted from blood. These receptors were obtained from a woman in her thirties in good health.

The chain uses TRBV19 and TRBJ2-1; D may be TRBD2 (6 bases). Germline values: CDR1 LNHDA, CDR2 SQIVND (reference sequence). Trimming cost V 1 base and J 5 bases, with 15 bases left between them. The CDR3 runs to 16 residues. DNA for the CDR3: TGTGCCAGTAGTATAGCTCCGGGCCTAGCGCACAATGAGCAGTTCTTC. Amino acid sequence: CASSIAPGLAHNEQFF.

The rearrangement links TRBV5-6 to TRBJ2-1; D remains ambiguous. In germline, CDR1 is SGHDT, CDR2 YYEEEE. The CDR3 is made up of 12 amino acids. Between the trimmed V and J ends, which lost 4 bases and 4 bases, there was a span of 6 bases. This CDR3 is CASSHPYNEQFF. CDR3 nucleotide sequence: TGTGCCAGCAGCCATCCATACAATGAGCAGTTCTTC.

The V gene is TRBV28, the J gene TRBJ2-7, with TRBD2 matching over 8 bases. Per germline, CDR1 MDHEN and CDR2 SYDVKM. CDR3 length: 14 residues. V shed 5 bases, J shed 6 bases, and the junction held 9 bases outside the gene matches. The CDR3 sequence is CASSQAGLETEQYF. The DNA for the CDR3 is TGTGCCAGCAGTCAGGCGGGACTAGAGACCGAGCAGTACTTC.

This rearrangement joins TRBV28 to TRBJ1-5; D perhaps matches TRBD1 (6 bases). V dropped 4 bases and J dropped 1 base, with 8 bases sitting between them. CDR1 is MDHEN, CDR2 SYDVKM, per germline. There are 14 residues in the CDR3. CDR3 coding DNA: TGTGCCAGCAGTTGGACAGAAAGCAATCAGCCCCAGCATTTT. Translation gives CASSWTESNQPQHF. The whole variable domain, remainder taken from reference TRBV28 and TRBJ1-5, is DVKVTQSSRYLVKRTGEKVFLECVQDMDHENMFWYRQDPGLGLRLIYFSYDVKMKEKGDIPEGYSVSREKKERFSLILESASTNQTSMYLCASSWTESNQPQHFGDGTRLSIL.

The J gene is TRBJ2-5, the V gene TRBV28; possibly TRBD1 for D (6 bases). In germline, CDR1 is MDHEN, CDR2 SYDVKM. The CDR3 is 15 amino acids. Between the trimmed V and J ends, which lost 3 bases and 0 bases, there was a span of 11 bases. CDR3 protein: CASSLGARNQETQYF. The CDR3 nucleotides are TGTGCCAGCAGTTTGGGGGCCCGGAACCAAGAGACCCAGTACTTC.

The rearrangement uses TRBV28 and TRBJ1-3; no firm D call. Germline lookup yields CDR1 MDHEN and CDR2 SYDVKM. V was clipped by 3 bases and J by 0 bases, with 18 bases between them. The length of the CDR3 is 18 residues. This CDR3 reads CASSFSAYQVYSGNTIYF. The CDR3 DNA reads as TGTGCCAGCAGTTTCTCAGCTTACCAGGTGTACTCTGGAAACACCATATATTTT. The full variable domain, in which reference TRBV28 and TRBJ1-3 provide the parts outside the CDR3, is DVKVTQSSRYLVKRTGEKVFLECVQDMDHENMFWYRQDPGLGLRLIYFSYDVKMKEKGDIPEGYSVSREKKERFSLILESASTNQTSMYLCASSFSAYQVYSGNTIYFGEGSWLTVV.

This clone showed up just a few times. Other nucleotide sequences in the sample specify the same CDR3. CDR3: CASSSTSEQYF. The CDR3 DNA follows: TGTGCCAGCAGCTCCACTTCCGAGCAGTACTTC. The chain couples TRBV5-4 to TRBJ2-7; D unclear. Germline loops: CDR1 SGHNT, CDR2 YYREEE (reference sequence). The V end was cut by 3 bases, the J end by 6 bases, with 7 bases between. This CDR3 region has 11 residues.

V gene TRBV7-9 combines with J gene TRBJ2-5, with 9 bases that match TRBD2. V was pared by 5 bases and J by 3 bases, with 10 bases of the junction left unmatched. CDR1 is SEHNR, CDR2 FQNEAQ, per germline (reference sequence). This CDR3 region has 16 residues. The CDR3 DNA sequence: TGTGCCAGCAGCCAGCTCCTAGCGGGGCTGGAAGAGACCCAGTACTTC. Amino acids: CASSQLLAGLEETQYF. Supplemented by reference TRBV7-9 and TRBJ2-5, the full variable domain reads DTGVSQNPRHKITKRGQNVTFRCDPISEHNRLYWYRQTLGQGPEFLTYFQNEAQLEKSRLLSDRFSAERPKGSFSTLEIQRTEQGDSAMYLCASSQLLAGLEETQYFGPGTRLLVL.

This rearrangement joins TRBV4-1 to TRBJ2-3; D tentatively reads TRBD1 or TRBD2 (5 bases each). This CDR3 has 14 residues. With 7 bases removed from V and 10 bases from J, the gap between germline ends came to 21 bases. Germline assignment: CDR1 MGHRA and CDR2 YSYEKL. The CDR3 bases are TGCGCCAGCACCCTAGGTCGGGGCCCGTCGGCGCAGTATTTT. Encoded protein: CASTLGRGPSAQYF.

This clone was observed a handful of times. This same CDR3 is encoded by further DNA sequences in the sample. V usage is TRBV28 and J usage is TRBJ2-7, with D unclear. Germline CDR1 is MDHEN and CDR2 is SYDVKM. The CDR3 spans 13 residues. The V and J ends lost 2 bases and 0 bases respectively, with 5 bases between them. CDR3 bases: TGTGCCAGCAGTTTAGGAAGCTCCTACGAGCAGTACTTC. This translates into CASSLGSSYEQYF.

The V call is TRBV29-1, the J call TRBJ2-5, with D possibly called TRBD1 or TRBD2 (5 bases each). Germline CDR1 SQVTM, CDR2 ANQGSEA. The V end lost 0 bases, the J end lost 5 bases, and 13 bases lay between the germline ends. This CDR3 region has 14 residues. The CDR3 coding sequence is TGCAGCGTTGAAGACGCCAGGGTAGCGGAGACCCAGTACTTC. It is translated as CSVEDARVAETQYF.

V gene TRBV28 combines with J gene TRBJ2-1, with TRBD2 matching 8 bases. The CDR3 covers 19 residues. V was pared by 2 bases and J by 4 bases, with 16 bases of the junction left unmatched. The germline V gene has CDR1 MDHEN and CDR2 SYDVKM. In DNA form, the CDR3 reads TGTGCCAGCAGTTTACGGTTTGGGGCTAGCGGGTTTGATTACAATGAGCAGTTCTTC. Its translation is CASSLRFGASGFDYNEQFF. The variable domain in full, completed from reference TRBV28 and TRBJ2-1, reads DVKVTQSSRYLVKRTGEKVFLECVQDMDHENMFWYRQDPGLGLRLIYFSYDVKMKEKGDIPEGYSVSREKKERFSLILESASTNQTSMYLCASSLRFGASGFDYNEQFFGPGTRLTVL.

V gene TRBV5-1 combines with J gene TRBJ1-1; unclear D gene. Trimming removed 1 base from V and 7 bases from J, with 8 bases in between. This CDR3 is built from 12 residues. The germline V gene has CDR1 SGHRS and CDR2 YFSETQ. DNA of the CDR3: TGCGCCAGCAGCTTGTCTTCGGATGAAGCTTTCTTT. Translated, it gives CASSLSSDEAFF.

The chain carries TRBV2 and TRBJ2-3; 9 bases are a match to TRBD2. V trimming: 6 bases; J trimming: 4 bases; junction bases outside the gene matches: 17. Germline V gene lookup returns CDR1 SNHLY and CDR2 FYNNEI. This CDR3 is 18 amino acids long. DNA for the CDR3: TGTGCCAGCAGCTTAGTGCGAAAAGCGGGAGGCGCCGCAGATACGCAGTATTTT. This gives the protein CASSLVRKAGGAADTQYF.

The V call is TRBV19, the J call TRBJ2-5; TRBD2 matches 10 bases. This CDR3 spans 15 amino acids. The trim removed 5 bases at V and 2 bases at J, leaving 5 bases unmatched. The V gene's germline CDR1 is LNHDA and CDR2 SQIVND (reference sequence). CDR3 bases: TGTGCCAGTAGTGTCTGGACTAGCGGTCAAGAGACCCAGTACTTC. It is translated as CASSVWTSGQETQYF.

The chain employs TRBV27 and TRBJ2-5; 8 nucleotides match TRBD2. V shed 4 bases and J 1 base; nucleotides not matched to a gene: 5. Germline loops: CDR1 MNHEY, CDR2 SMNVEV (reference sequence). The CDR3 spans 15 residues. CDR3 region: CASSWSSGSQETQYF. The CDR3 DNA reads as TGTGCCAGCAGTTGGTCTAGCGGGTCCCAAGAGACCCAGTACTTC.

V usage is TRBV2 and J usage is TRBJ1-5; 7 nucleotides agree with TRBD1. The CDR3 sequence is 16 residues long. The germline V gene encodes CDR1 SNHLY and CDR2 FYNNEI. V trimming: 0 bases; J trimming: 6 bases; junction bases outside the gene matches: 8. The CDR3 bases are TGTGCCAGCAGTGAAGCAAGGAGGGGGCGCGGTCAGCCCCAGCATTTT. Translation: CASSEARRGRGQPQHF.

This chain joins TRBV2 and TRBJ2-1, with 9 bases aligning to TRBD2. Looked up from germline, CDR1 is SNHLY and CDR2 is FYNNEI. There are 14 residues in the CDR3. Trimming removed 3 bases from V and 7 bases from J; junction bases left unmatched: 4. The CDR3 bases are TGTGCCAGCAGTGAGCGGACTAGCGATAATGAGCAGTTCTTC. It yields the protein CASSERTSDNEQFF.

In its sample, this clone was seen once. The V call is TRBV9, the J call TRBJ2-2; 10 positions agree with TRBD2. V gave up 0 bases and J gave up 4 bases; unmatched junction bases: 6. Germline V gene data show CDR1 as SGDLS and CDR2 as YYNGEE. CDR3 length: 17 residues. The CDR3 loop reads CASSVAGAGGITGELFF. The CDR3 DNA sequence: TGTGCCAGCAGCGTAGCTGGAGCGGGAGGGATCACCGGGGAGCTGTTTTTT.

With regard to this clone: The sample has other DNA sequences that encode this CDR3 too. This rearrangement joins TRBV14 to TRBJ2-2; D is unclear. The CDR3 has 13 amino acids. Trimming left V 4 bases short and J 2 bases short, with 5 bases between. In germline, CDR1 is SGHDN, CDR2 FVKESK. The CDR3 loop is CASSLLNTGELFF. The CDR3, as DNA: TGTGCCAGCAGCCTCCTCAACACCGGGGAGCTGTTTTTT. Supplemented by reference TRBV14 and TRBJ2-2, the full variable domain reads EAGVTQFPSHSVIEKGQTVTLRCDPISGHDNLYWYRRVMGKEIKFLLHFVKESKQDESGMPNNRFLAERTGGTYSTLKVQPAELEDSGVYFCASSLLNTGELFFGEGSRLTVL.

The chain combines TRBV27 with TRBJ1-1, with 8 bases lining up with TRBD1. The CDR3 has 13 amino acids. Looked up from germline, CDR1 is MNHEY and CDR2 is SMNVEV (reference sequence). V was pared by 6 bases and J by 4 bases, with 4 bases of the junction left unmatched. The DNA for the CDR3 is TGTGCCAGCAGGTGGACAGGGTCCACTGAAGCTTTCTTT. Its protein product is CASRWTGSTEAFF.

The genes are TRBV28 and TRBJ1-1; D call uncertain. Trimming removed 2 bases from V and 0 bases from J, with 7 bases in between. This CDR3 comprises 14 residues. The V gene's germline CDR1 is MDHEN and CDR2 SYDVKM. The DNA for the CDR3 is TGTGCCAGCAGTTTAGCAATCATGAACACTGAAGCTTTCTTT. It specifies CASSLAIMNTEAFF.

This clone was seen only once. The J gene is TRBJ1-1, the V gene TRBV5-5; D remains ambiguous. V lost 4 bases and J lost 2, with 3 bases in between. Germline CDR1 SGHKS, CDR2 YYEKEE (reference sequence). This CDR3 comprises 11 residues. The DNA of the CDR3 is TGTGCCAGCAGCCCTAACACTGAAGCTTTCTTT. Amino acids: CASSPNTEAFF.

This clone was recorded once. V and J are TRBV28 and TRBJ2-7, with D possibly matching TRBD2 (6 bases). In germline, CDR1 is MDHEN, CDR2 SYDVKM. This CDR3 contains 14 residues. Trimming removed 6 bases from V and 5 bases from J, with 17 bases in between. CDR3: CASSKGRTTHEQYF. As DNA, the CDR3 is TGTGCCAGCAGCAAGGGTCGGACTACCCACGAGCAGTACTTC.